This entry lists 29 T cell receptor beta chains sequenced from one sample in a study of Graves' ophthalmopathy and Graves' hyperthyroidism. Amplifying from RNA transcripts, the study obtained TCR beta CDR3 regions. First-round RT-PCR with HTBI primers preceded a second-round multiplex PCR. Using its own MiXCR run on the multiplex PCR reads, TCRdb lists one record per CDR3 protein. This table has about 210,000 distinct CDR3 sequences, 25% to 30% appearing once. Sequencing was done on a sample of peripheral blood. These receptors were obtained from a man aged 50 or older with Graves' ophthalmopathy.

The CDR3 nucleotides are TGTGCCTGGGCTACGGGGATGAACACTGAAGCTTTCTTT. This encodes CAWATGMNTEAFF. The rearrangement links TRBV30 to TRBJ1-1; D unclear. Trimming removed 5 bases at V and 0 bases at J, with 10 bases between. The CDR3 sequence is 13 residues long. CDR1 is GTSNPN and CDR2 is SVGIG in the germline V gene (reference sequence).

The chain has TRBV15 and TRBJ2-7; a possible D gene is TRBD1 (6 bases). The CDR3 runs 13 residues. CDR1 is LNHNV, CDR2 YYDKDF, per germline (reference sequence). The ends were cut back, 0 bases at V and 4 bases at J, with 7 bases in the middle. CDR3 loop: CATSRDTGYEQYF. The DNA for the CDR3 is TGTGCCACCAGCAGAGATACAGGGTACGAGCAGTACTTC.

This clonotype appeared many times. The genes are TRBV28 and TRBJ1-6; no reliable D call. The CDR3 covers 12 residues. Deletions cut 6 bases from V and 7 bases from J, with 7 bases between. The germline gives CDR1 MDHEN, CDR2 SYDVKM. CDR3 amino acids: CASRERNSPLHF. In nucleotides, the CDR3 is TGTGCCAGCAGGGAAAGGAATTCACCCCTCCACTTT. Drawing the rest from reference TRBV28 and TRBJ1-6, the complete variable domain is DVKVTQSSRYLVKRTGEKVFLECVQDMDHENMFWYRQDPGLGLRLIYFSYDVKMKEKGDIPEGYSVSREKKERFSLILESASTNQTSMYLCASRERNSPLHFGNGTRLTVT.

V and J are TRBV29-1 and TRBJ1-1; 9 bases agree with TRBD1. Trimming took 6 bases from V and 7 from J; bases not matched to a gene: 9. This CDR3 is built from 13 residues. CDR1 and CDR2 from the germline V gene are SQVTM and ANQGSEA. CDR3 nucleotides: TGCAGCGTAGATACAGGGGGCGAGATTGAAGCTTTCTTT. It encodes CSVDTGGEIEAFF.

This clonotype was detected ten times or more. The chain is built from TRBV7-8 and TRBJ1-2, with TRBD1 identical over 7 bases. Trimming removed 5 bases from V and 2 bases from J; junction bases left unmatched: 14. Germline assignment: CDR1 SGHVS and CDR2 FQNEAQ. This CDR3 is built from 17 residues. The CDR3 is CASSPRLRTGRNYGYTF. The CDR3 DNA reads TGTGCCAGCAGCCCTCGGCTTCGGACAGGCCGCAACTATGGCTACACCTTC.

This clonotype was observed at least ten times. The rearrangement joins TRBV6-5 to TRBJ1-1, with D tentatively TRBD1 (5 bases). The CDR3 covers 13 residues. CDR1 is MNHEY, CDR2 SVGAGI, per germline. V was clipped by 7 bases and J by 0 bases, with 9 bases between them. The chain's CDR3 is CASMRGMNTEAFF. CDR3 bases: TGTGCCAGCATGCGGGGCATGAACACTGAAGCTTTCTTT.

The rearrangement uses TRBV7-6 and TRBJ2-5; a possible D gene is TRBD1 (5 bases). The CDR3 is 13 amino acids. Germline values: CDR1 SGHVS, CDR2 FNYEAQ. Trimming stripped 10 bases from V and 0 bases from J, with 12 bases between. CDR3 sequence reads: CATLGPYQETQYF. As DNA, the CDR3 is TGTGCCACCTTGGGGCCGTACCAAGAGACCCAGTACTTC.

This clonotype was seen repeatedly, ten times or more. This sequence joins TRBV29-1 and TRBJ2-2, with unresolved D. Germline values: CDR1 SQVTM, CDR2 ANQGSEA. Trimming took off 6 bases at V and 5 bases at J, with 10 bases between the two ends. The CDR3 extends over 12 amino acids. CDR3 nucleotide sequence: TGCAGCGTAAGGGTGGGGACCGGGGAGCTGTTTTTT. Amino acids: CSVRVGTGELFF.

This clonotype was recorded at least ten times. V is TRBV28 and J is TRBJ2-7, with D perhaps TRBD1 (5 bases). Trimming removed 4 bases at V and 2 bases at J, with 18 bases between. CDR3 length: 16 amino acids. Germline V gene data show CDR1 as MDHEN and CDR2 as SYDVKM. CDR3 sequence: CASSSVGAGNPYEQYF. As DNA, the CDR3 is TGTGCCAGCAGTTCCGTTGGGGCAGGGAATCCCTACGAGCAGTACTTC.

This clonotype was detected only a few times. This chain links TRBV20-1 with TRBJ1-2; 7 bases agree with TRBD1. Per the germline V gene, CDR1 is DFQATT and CDR2 is SNEGSKA (reference sequence). The CDR3 contains 13 residues. Unmatched junction bases numbered 5, after V lost 3 bases and J lost 4 bases. CDR3 in amino acids: CSASETGFYGYTF. The DNA of the CDR3 is TGCAGTGCTAGTGAGACAGGGTTCTATGGCTACACCTTC.

The chain carries TRBV6-5 and TRBJ2-2; 7 nucleotides agree with TRBD1. Germline trimming cut 2 bases from V and 1 base from J; bases unmatched to any gene: 4. CDR3 length: 16 residues. The germline gives CDR1 MNHEY, CDR2 SVGAGI. Here the CDR3 reads CASSYQGQENTGELFF. CDR3 nucleotide sequence: TGTGCCAGCAGTTACCAAGGACAGGAGAACACCGGGGAGCTGTTTTTT.

This clonotype was recorded many times. The gene calls are TRBV19 and TRBJ1-1; 9 bases agree with TRBD1. V dropped 9 bases and J dropped 2; count of bases not matched to a gene: 7. Germline V gene lookup returns CDR1 LNHDA and CDR2 SQIVND (reference sequence). The length of the CDR3 is 14 residues. In DNA, the CDR3 is TGTGCCAGCCGTATGGGACAGGGTAACACTGAAGCTTTCTTT. Translated, it gives CASRMGQGNTEAFF. Based on the CDR3 plus reference TRBV19 and TRBJ1-1, the full variable domain is DGGITQSPKYLFRKEGQNVTLSCEQNLNHDAMYWYRQDPGQGLRLIYYSQIVNDFQKGDIAEGYSVSREKKESFPLTVTSAQKNPTAFYLCASRMGQGNTEAFFGQGTRLTVV.

In this sample, this clonotype turned up once. V gene TRBV15 combines with J gene TRBJ1-2, with unresolved D. Germline V CDR1 and CDR2: LNHNV, YYDKDF (reference sequence). V was shortened by 5 bases and J by 0 bases, with 7 bases between the two germline ends. CDR3 length: 13 residues. CDR3 in DNA: TGTGCCACCAGCTCTCAGCCTAACTATGGCTACACCTTC. This gives the protein CATSSQPNYGYTF.

The chain links TRBV12-3 or TRBV12-4 to TRBJ2-7; maybe TRBD2 (5 bases). The CDR3 consists of 15 residues. The germline V and J ends were trimmed by 5 bases and 0 bases, with 14 bases remaining between them. The DNA for the CDR3 is TGTGCCAGCAGTACCACTAGATTGAGCTCCTACGAGCAGTACTTC. Translated, it gives CASSTTRLSSYEQYF.

This clonotype was seen many times. The CDR3 loop is CASSQNTRDRHSYEQYF. DNA of the CDR3: TGCGCCAGCAGCCAAAACACCCGGGACAGACACTCCTACGAGCAGTACTTC. The rearrangement uses TRBV4-1 and TRBJ2-7, with 7 bases matching TRBD1. V trimming: 2 bases; J trimming: 0 bases; junction bases outside the gene matches: 10. The germline CDR1 and CDR2 sequences are MGHRA and YSYEKL. The CDR3 consists of 17 residues.

This clonotype has a count of ten or more. V usage is TRBV7-2 and J usage is TRBJ1-5; D ambiguous. In germline, CDR1 is SGHTA, CDR2 FQGNSA. This CDR3 comprises 14 residues. The V and J ends lost 4 bases and 4 bases respectively, with 11 bases between them. The CDR3 protein is CASSWGVGNQPQHF. CDR3 in DNA: TGTGCCAGCAGCTGGGGTGTCGGGAATCAGCCCCAGCATTTT.

V usage is TRBV4-1 and J usage is TRBJ1-2; D ambiguous. There are 16 residues in the CDR3. Germline CDR1 and CDR2: MGHRA and YSYEKL. Between the trimmed V and J ends, which lost 3 bases and 5 bases, there was a span of 19 bases. The CDR3 reads CASSHSRTGPLYGYTF. Written as DNA, the CDR3 is TGCGCCAGCAGCCATTCAAGAACCGGGCCGCTTTATGGCTACACCTTC.

This clonotype was observed at least ten times. CDR3 nucleotides: TGCGCCAGCAGCGGTTCCGGGACCTACGAGCAGTACTTC. Protein: CASSGSGTYEQYF. The V and J genes are TRBV5-1 and TRBJ2-7, with a tentative D call TRBD2 (5 bases). CDR3 size: 13 residues. With 4 bases removed from V and 2 bases from J, the gap between germline ends came to 10 bases. The germline V gene encodes CDR1 SGHRS and CDR2 YFSETQ. Variable domain in full (rest from reference TRBV5-1 and TRBJ2-7): KAGVTQTPRYLIKTRGQQVTLSCSPISGHRSVSWYQQTPGQGLQFLFEYFSETQRNKGNFPGRFSGRQFSNSRSEMNVSTLELGDSALYLCASSGSGTYEQYFGPGTRLTVT.

This clonotype was detected ten times or more. The V and J genes are TRBV10-3 and TRBJ2-7, with TRBD2 matching over 7 bases. This CDR3 has 14 residues. V shed 10 bases, J shed 3 bases, and the junction held 12 bases outside the gene matches. Germline V gene data show CDR1 as ENHRY and CDR2 as SYGVKD. CDR3 in amino acids: CATVGGGPGYEQYF. For the CDR3, the DNA is TGTGCCACCGTGGGGGGAGGGCCGGGCTACGAGCAGTACTTC.

This clonotype has a count of ten or more. The germline gene is not matched at one end of the junction; a read error may be the cause. V gene TRBV4-3 combines with J gene TRBJ2-2; 7 bases map to TRBD1. The CDR3 is 15 amino acids. Germline values: CDR1 LGHNA, CDR2 YSLEER. The CDR3 protein is CASSQDRVETGELFF. CDR3 sequence (DNA): TGCGCCAGCAGTCAAGACAGGGTTGAGACCGGGGAGCTGTTTTTT.

In its sample, this clonotype was seen many times. V usage is TRBV12-3 or TRBV12-4 and J usage is TRBJ1-2; possible D gene TRBD1, 5 bases. The CDR3 sequence is 13 residues long. Trimming pared 3 bases from V and 6 bases from J, leaving 11 bases between. The CDR3 sequence: CASSLGVFNGYTF. The CDR3 DNA follows: TGTGCCAGCAGTTTGGGGGTATTCAATGGCTACACCTTC.

In regard to this clonotype: The junction departs from the called germline gene at one end, perhaps through a read error. The rearrangement uses TRBV15 and TRBJ2-5, with D hard to call. CDR1 is LNHNV, CDR2 YYDKDF, per germline (reference sequence). The CDR3 has 15 amino acids. The CDR3 nucleotides are TGTGCCGCCAGCAGCCGAAGTTCCCTCCGGGAGACCCAGTACTTC. Translating it yields CAASSRSSLRETQYF.

This clonotype was seen ten or more times. The chain recombines TRBV6-2 or TRBV6-3 with TRBJ2-5; D remains unclear. The ends were cut back, 6 bases at V and 2 bases at J, with 16 bases in the middle. The CDR3 sequence is 15 residues long. The V gene's germline CDR1 is MNHEY and CDR2 SVGEGT. CDR3 in DNA: TGTGCCAGCAGCCCCCTACAGAGCGCTCAAGAGACCCAGTACTTC. It specifies CASSPLQSAQETQYF.

This clonotype was seen repeatedly, ten times or more. The chain couples TRBV4-1 to TRBJ2-7; D is undetermined. The V gene's germline CDR1 is MGHRA and CDR2 YSYEKL. The CDR3 has 14 residues. With 0 bases removed from V and 0 bases from J, the gap between germline ends came to 6 bases. CDR3 sequence reads: CASSQDWGSYEQYF. CDR3 nucleotide sequence: TGCGCCAGCAGCCAAGATTGGGGCTCCTACGAGCAGTACTTC.

The chain employs TRBV20-1 and TRBJ2-5, with D perhaps assigned TRBD1 or TRBD2 (6 bases each). Germline V gene lookup returns CDR1 DFQATT and CDR2 SNEGSKA (reference sequence). This CDR3 contains 15 residues. Trimming took 5 bases from V and 6 from J, leaving 22 bases between them. CDR3 DNA: TGCAGTGCTGGGGCGGGGACGAGGGGGATTCAGACCCAGTACTTC. Its translation is CSAGAGTRGIQTQYF.

In its sample, this clonotype was seen many times. The chain is built from TRBV11-2 and TRBJ2-7; TRBD1 matches 8 bases. V lost 3 bases and J lost 2; bases outside the gene matches: 3. This CDR3 contains 14 residues. The germline V gene has CDR1 SGHAT and CDR2 FQNNGV. CDR3 sequence: CASSFPGGPYEQYF. The DNA of the CDR3 is TGTGCCAGCAGCTTCCCAGGGGGCCCCTACGAGCAGTACTTC.

This clonotype came up many times. The V gene is TRBV28, the J gene TRBJ2-7; D unclear. Germline CDR1 MDHEN, CDR2 SYDVKM. The V end lost 8 bases, the J end lost 4 bases, and 15 bases lay between the germline ends. The CDR3 spans 13 residues. CDR3 in DNA: TGTGCCAGCCTCCGTCCCGGGCGGTACGAGCAGTACTTC. This encodes CASLRPGRYEQYF.

This clonotype was observed at least ten times. J is TRBJ2-7 and V is TRBV19, with TRBD1 identical over 10 bases. The CDR3 is made up of 14 amino acids. Germline assignment: CDR1 LNHDA and CDR2 SQIVND (reference sequence). V trimming: 5 bases; J trimming: 4 bases; junction bases outside the gene matches: 5. CDR3 protein: CASSFGQGGYEQYF. CDR3 DNA: TGTGCCAGTAGTTTCGGACAGGGGGGATACGAGCAGTACTTC. The entire variable domain, with the rest obtained from reference TRBV19 and TRBJ2-7, is as follows: DGGITQSPKYLFRKEGQNVTLSCEQNLNHDAMYWYRQDPGQGLRLIYYSQIVNDFQKGDIAEGYSVSREKKESFPLTVTSAQKNPTAFYLCASSFGQGGYEQYFGPGTRLTVT.

This clonotype has a count of ten or more. The chain is built from TRBV5-1 and TRBJ2-7, with 14 bases aligning to TRBD2. Germline V gene sequence: CDR1 SGHRS, CDR2 YFSETQ. The V and J ends lost 3 bases and 2 bases, in that order; junction bases with no gene match: 7. The CDR3 is 17 amino acids. The CDR3 is CASSSATGLAGAYEQYF. CDR3 nucleotides: TGCGCCAGCAGCTCGGCGACGGGACTAGCGGGAGCCTACGAGCAGTACTTC.